A selection of T cell receptor beta chains follows, all from one sample in a study of cytomegalovirus exposure and HLA in healthy donors. This table comes from immunoSEQ multiplex PCR, and its TCRdb copy is limited to in-frame clones, with some not included. The sample has approximately 170,000 clones; about 81% are singletons. The source material was PBMCs. The receptors were gathered from a man aged 25-40 years in good health and CMV-seropositive. CDR3s include the opening cysteine and the closing phenylalanine or tryptophan. D genes are given only for firm matches. Expanded clones are given a class, and other clones once, few, many or no size at all.

size	D	length	V	J	DNA	CDR3
NA	NA	14	TRBV5-1	TRBJ2-5	TGCGCCAGCAGCTTTGAGTTAGCAGAAGAGACCCAGTACTTC	CASSFELAEETQYF
NA	TRBD2	14	TRBV11-1	TRBJ2-3	TGTGCCAGCAGCTTAGGAGCGGGGACAGATACGCAGTATTTT	CASSLGAGTDTQYF
NA	TRBD2	19	TRBV18	TRBJ2-3	TGTGCCAGCTCACCCCCAACGCCAGGTGGCGGGGGGTACACAGATACGCAGTATTTT	CASSPPTPGGGGYTDTQYF
NA	NA	15	TRBV7-8	TRBJ2-7	TGTGCCAGCAGCAAGGCAGGGGACGTCCCCTACGAGCAGTACTTC	CASSKAGDVPYEQYF
NA	TRBD2	15	TRBV11-1	TRBJ2-3	TGTGCCAGCAGCTTATTAGCGGGGAGCACAGATACGCAGTATTTT	CASSLLAGSTDTQYF
NA	NA	13	TRBV21-1	TRBJ2-7	TGTGCCAGCGGGCCAGGGGCCCCCTACGAGCAGTACTTC	CASGPGAPYEQYF
NA	TRBD2	15	TRBV15	TRBJ2-7	TGTGCCACCAGCAGATCAGCGGGAATCTTAGACGAGCAGTACTTC	CATSRSAGILDEQYF
NA	TRBD2	15	TRBV28	TRBJ2-1	TGTGCCAGCAGTTTATCGGGACTAGTAGGGTATGAGCAGTTCTTC	CASSLSGLVGYEQFF
few	NA	17	TRBV7-9	TRBJ2-5	TGTGCCAGCAGCTTAGGTTTCGGGGAGAGAGGCCAAGAGACCCAGTACTTC	CASSLGFGERGQETQYF
NA	TRBD1	17	TRBV9	TRBJ1-3	TGTGCCAGCAGCGAGACAGGGGCACCGAGCTCTGGAAACACCATATATTTT	CASSETGAPSSGNTIYF
NA	NA	14	TRBV6-6	TRBJ1-2	TGTGCCAGCAGCCTTACTTCGGAGAAGTATGGCTACACCTTC	CASSLTSEKYGYTF
NA	TRBD2	14	TRBV7-2	TRBJ2-7	TGTGCCAGCAGCCTTAGCGGGGGGGCCCCCGAGCAGTACTTC	CASSLSGGAPEQYF
NA	TRBD2	15	TRBV7-2	TRBJ2-1	TGTGCCAGCAGCCAGACTAGCGGGAGGGTCAATGAGCAGTTCTTC	CASSQTSGRVNEQFF
NA	NA	9	TRBV19	TRBJ1-1	TGTGCCAGTACTAAAGAAGCTTTCTTT	CASTKEAFF
once	NA	17	TRBV19	TRBJ1-1	TGTGCCAGTAGTATGGGGTGGGGCCAGCGATGGAACACTGAAGCTTTCTTT	CASSMGWGQRWNTEAFF
NA	NA	13	TRBV11-3	TRBJ2-1	TGTGCCAGCAGCCCTCATAGCGGCATTGAGCAGTTCTTC	CASSPHSGIEQFF
NA	TRBD1	17	TRBV2	TRBJ1-6	TGTGCCAGCCGGGAACACCGACAGGGGTCCTATAATTCACCCCTCCACTTT	CASREHRQGSYNSPLHF
NA	TRBD2	16	TRBV18	TRBJ2-7	TGTGCCAGCTCACCACGACTAGCGGGAATCATTGGCGAGCAGTACTTC	CASSPRLAGIIGEQYF
few	NA	15	TRBV9	TRBJ2-5	TGTGCCAGCAGCCCTCTTTCGGACCTGGCGGGGACCCAGTACTTC	CASSPLSDLAGTQYF
NA	TRBD2	16	TRBV9	TRBJ2-3	TGTGCCAGCAGCGTGGGACTAGCGGGGGGCACAGATACGCAGTATTTT	CASSVGLAGGTDTQYF
NA	TRBD1	15	TRBV7-2	TRBJ2-3	TGTGCCAGCAGCTTAGCCCCAGGGGGCTACGATACGCAGTATTTT	CASSLAPGGYDTQYF
few	TRBD2	16	TRBV4-3	TRBJ2-7	TGCGCCAGCAGCCAGCAGACTAGCGGGAGGGTCTACGAGCAGTACTTC	CASSQQTSGRVYEQYF
NA	NA	13	TRBV6-5	TRBJ1-2	TGTGCCAGCAGTTACGACATCAGCTATGGCTACACCTTC	CASSYDISYGYTF
NA	TRBD1	15	TRBV28	TRBJ2-7	TGTGCCAGCAGCCCCCCGGGACAGGCCTACTACGAGCAGTACTTC	CASSPPGQAYYEQYF
NA	TRBD1	14	TRBV6-4	TRBJ2-2	TGTGCCAGCAGCCGGGACAGGGTTGCCGGGGAGCTGTTTTTT	CASSRDRVAGELFF
few	NA	17	TRBV2	TRBJ1-2	TGTGCCAGCACCCCCCCCGATGGTACAGATGCTAACTATGGCTACACCTTC	CASTPPDGTDANYGYTF
NA	TRBD2	16	TRBV28	TRBJ2-5	TGTGCCAGCAGTTTATCTAGCGGGGGGGCTCGTGAGACCCAGTACTTC	CASSLSSGGARETQYF
NA	NA	16	TRBV5-4	TRBJ2-7	TGTGCCAGCAGCTTGGTGTCGGGCAGGGAAGTTGATAAGCAGTACTTC	CASSLVSGREVDKQYF
NA	NA	13	TRBV6-6	TRBJ2-1	TGTGCCAGCAGTTACGACTACTACAATGAGCAGTTCTTC	CASSYDYYNEQFF
few	TRBD1	15	TRBV5-6	TRBJ1-2	TGTGCCAGCAGTCATCGACAGGGGAGGTCCTCTGGCTACACCTTC	CASSHRQGRSSGYTF
few	TRBD2	16	TRBV7-2	TRBJ2-5	TGTGCCAGCAGCTTAGATTGGAGGTCCAGCGGGGGGACACAGTACTTC	CASSLDWRSSGGTQYF
NA	TRBD2	17	TRBV7-9	TRBJ2-3	TGTGCCAGCAGCACGGGCAGCGGGGGATCTAGCACAGATACGCAGTATTTT	CASSTGSGGSSTDTQYF
few	TRBD1	15	TRBV14	TRBJ1-2	TGTGCCAGCAGCGATCCGGGACAGGGGGTCTATGGCTACACCTTC	CASSDPGQGVYGYTF
NA	NA	16	TRBV11-2	TRBJ1-1	TGTGCCAGCAGCTCCGCCGGGGGGGCGTTAGCCACTGAAGCTTTCTTT	CASSSAGGALATEAFF